This paragraph covers one T cell receptor beta chain sequence. Its specificity is unknown. The data are from a study of CD4+ T cells in melanoma. Whole-study findings and limits: Reportedly, melanoma neoantigen-specific CD4+ T cells showed varied differentiation states. A reported correlation linked neoantigen-specific CD4+ T cells to CD8+, macrophage and B cell function.

The CDR3 has 14 residues. The germline V gene has CDR1 SGHTA and CDR2 FQGNSA. The ends were cut back, 3 bases at V and 5 bases at J, with 12 bases in the middle. Sequenced by immunoSEQ multiplex PCR; TCRdb stores in-frame clones only, minus some. The data hold more than 13,000 clones, with approximately 62% observed a single time. The V call is TRBV7-2, the J call TRBJ2-3; no definite D call. This clonotype originated in a human donor with melanoma. What was sequenced was cells from a culture (not recorded whether cultured in vitro). The CDR3 is CASSLDPTLDTQYF. The CDR3 DNA sequence: TGTGCCAGCAGCTTGGATCCCACCCTAGATACGCAGTATTTT.